Described below is a single TCR beta chain sequence and its context. Its cognate antigen has yet to be identified. No base-level quality is on record; no much larger clone is a single base apart. This entry is derived from a study of blood T cell repertoires in COVID-19 (dated by TCRdb to the early 2020s). About the investigation overall: Collaborator samples came from the United States, Italy and Spain and covered acute and convalescent phases of COVID-19. Deeply sampled blood TCRbeta repertoires from subjects exposed to, actively infected with, or recovered from COVID-19 were included in the dataset. The repertoires were released in a freely available public database meant as a resource for research on the immune response to SARS-CoV-2. Where available, HLA class I and class II types were taken from metadata supplied by the sample provider and were not determined by assay-based typing. The samples were drawn from two sources: the first 160 participants of the ongoing ImmuneRACE study, and 950 to 1,500 subjects contributed by 6 global collaborators. A de-identified subject ID, COVID-19 status, age in years and sex were almost always included in the sample metadata. The prospective study material was composed of cDNA or gDNA derived from T cells, B-cell-depleted T cells, or PBMCs.

One collaborating source in Seattle enrolled patients during active infection and followed them longitudinally through the course of disease. Whole blood was collected in K2EDTA tubes by collaborating institutions according to the institutions' own protocols. For TCRbeta analysis, collaborators shipped samples as frozen whole blood, isolated PBMCs, or DNA extracted from either of those sample types. According to the germline V gene, CDR1 reads SGHAT and CDR2 reads FQNNGV. The germline V end is reduced by 5 bases and the J end by 8 bases; junction bases left unmatched: 5. From cysteine to phenylalanine, the CDR3 is 15 amino acids long. This entry keeps only the CDR3 DNA: 45 bases, framed from base 1. The paper's findings and limits, for the study overall: Clinical and demographic metadata were provided uncurated, with the amount varying by source and participant.

TCRbeta CDR3 regions were amplified from genomic DNA by means of the immunoSEQ Assay, a bias-controlled multiplex PCR. The authors' pipeline ran thus. The number of nucleated cells in each sample was estimated by amplification of reference gene primers within the assay. Sequence reads were collapsed and filtered to measure the absolute abundance of every unique TCRbeta CDR3 rearrangement. For each sample, productive Simpson clonality was calculated by taking the square root of Simpson's diversity index across productive rearrangements. The immuneACCESS repertoire file appears here via TCRdb, limited to in-frame rearrangements. These files lack a portion of the clones; in checked studies, under half of the deficit traces to unresolved V genes, and the cause of the others is not known. The V and J calls and the clone size are those of that table, but D and trimming were determined from the DNA. For this sample the table gives 55,000 to 65,000 clones, of which roughly four fifths were detected only once. Under 40% of the sample is held by the ten biggest clonotypes.

Sequencing was done on a sample of peripheral blood. The chain was built from TRBV11-2 and TRBJ2-1, with TRBD2 identical over 14 junction bases. This TCR came from a man between 60 and 75 years old with COVID-19, enrolled during active disease. The CDR3 here reads CASSRTSGRFDEQFF. In nucleotides, the sequence is TGTGCCAGCAGCCGGACTAGCGGGAGGTTTGATGAGCAGTTCTTC. With the rest looked up from the reference TRBV11-2 and TRBJ2-1 genes rather than sequenced, the full variable domain is EAGVAQSPRYKIIEKRQSVAFWCNPISGHATLYWYQQILGQGPKLLIQFQNNGVVDDSQLPKDRFSAERLKGVDSTLKIQPAKLEDSAVYLCASSRTSGRFDEQFFGPGTRLTVL.